One and the same sample provided the 28 T cell receptor beta chains below, sequenced in a study of early stage breast cancer tumors listed by TCRdb under 2017. The library was built by means of the immunoSEQ multiplex PCR assay. TCRdb limited this immuneACCESS table to in-frame rearrangements with V and J called. A share of clones is missing; checked studies link under half to unresolved V genes, and the rest is unexplained. In this sample the table shows 55,000 to 70,000 clones, 65% to 85% of which occur a single time. Together, the top ten hold 4% to 5% of the sample. Source material: blood. The source of these receptors is a person aged 35 to 50 with breast cancer.

In DNA, the CDR3 is TGTGCCAGCAGCGTAGACACAGGGGCCTGGGAGCAGTTCTTC. It encodes CASSVDTGAWEQFF. This rearrangement joins TRBV9 to TRBJ2-1, with 7 bases lining up with TRBD1. This CDR3 contains 14 residues. With V trimmed by 0 bases and J by 10 bases, 7 bases remained unmatched. Germline CDR1 SGDLS, CDR2 YYNGEE.

This chain joins TRBV27 and TRBJ2-1; weak D call: TRBD1 (6 bases). Germline loops: CDR1 MNHEY, CDR2 SMNVEV (reference sequence). The V gene lost 7 bases and the J gene lost 2 bases, with 15 bases spanning the gap. This CDR3 has 15 amino acids. CDR3: CASTRFAGAYNEQFF. In DNA form, the CDR3 reads TGTGCCAGCACCCGGTTCGCAGGGGCCTACAATGAGCAGTTCTTC.

The chain joins TRBV28 to TRBJ1-5; 7 bases align to TRBD1. The CDR3 length is 14 residues. Germline lookup yields CDR1 MDHEN and CDR2 SYDVKM. J lost 2 bases, V lost 9 bases, and 7 bases had no gene match. CDR3 sequence: CASKIGTGNQPQHF. The CDR3 DNA reads as TGTGCCAGTAAGATCGGGACAGGCAATCAGCCCCAGCATTTT.

The rearrangement uses TRBV28 and TRBJ1-4; D is perhaps TRBD1 (5 bases). The V end lost 1 base, the J end lost 7 bases, and 10 bases lay between the germline ends. The CDR3 covers 14 residues. Germline assignment: CDR1 MDHEN and CDR2 SYDVKM. The CDR3 DNA is TGTGCCAGCAGTTTATCAGGGATGGGTGAAAAACTGTTTTTT. Its protein product is CASSLSGMGEKLFF.

This rearrangement joins TRBV27 to TRBJ2-1; D might be TRBD1 (6 bases). V was shortened by 5 bases and J by 9 bases, with 17 bases between the two germline ends. The CDR3 extends over 14 amino acids. Germline lookup yields CDR1 MNHEY and CDR2 SMNVEV (reference sequence). CDR3 sequence reads: CASSPQGPEFEQFF. For the CDR3, the DNA is TGTGCCAGCAGTCCCCAGGGGCCGGAATTTGAGCAGTTCTTC.

The chain is built from TRBV6-5 and TRBJ2-4; a possible D gene is TRBD2 (5 bases). Germline-derived CDR1 and CDR2 are MNHEY and SVGAGI. V lost 4 bases to trimming and J lost 8 bases, with 12 bases between them. This CDR3 contains 13 residues. CDR3 sequence (DNA): TGTGCCAGCAGTTCCCGAGAGGGCGACATTCAGTACTTC. Translated, it gives CASSSREGDIQYF.

This chain links TRBV7-8 with TRBJ2-7; D is perhaps TRBD1 or TRBD2 (5 bases each). V was trimmed by 2 bases and J by 6 bases, leaving 11 bases between them. The CDR3 is 13 residues long. Germline loops: CDR1 SGHVS, CDR2 FQNEAQ. This CDR3 reads CASSLFAGAEQYF. CDR3 nucleotide sequence: TGTGCCAGCAGCTTATTCGCCGGGGCCGAGCAGTACTTC.

This clone was found a few times. V is TRBV30 and J is TRBJ2-2; D is unresolved. Trimming stripped 1 base from V and 2 bases from J, with 5 bases between. This CDR3 comprises 13 residues. Germline V CDR1 and CDR2: GTSNPN, SVGIG (reference sequence). The CDR3 region has the DNA TGTGCCTGGAGTGGAGGAAACACCGGGGAGCTGTTTTTT. Protein: CAWSGGNTGELFF. Based on the CDR3 plus reference TRBV30 and TRBJ2-2, the full variable domain is SQTIHQWPATLVQPVGSPLSLECTVEGTSNPNLYWYRQAAGRGLQLLFYSVGIGQISSEVPQNLSASRPQDRQFILSSKKLLLSDSGFYLCAWSGGNTGELFFGEGSRLTVL.

The chain is built from TRBV2 and TRBJ2-7; D gene ambiguous. CDR3 length: 12 residues. Germline CDR1 SNHLY, CDR2 FYNNEI. Trimming stripped 0 bases from V and 9 bases from J, with 9 bases between. The CDR3 DNA reads TGTGCCAGCAGTGAAGCCCGAGTGCCGCAGTACTTC. Protein: CASSEARVPQYF.

The gene calls are TRBV9 and TRBJ2-7, with D possibly TRBD2 on 6 matching bases. V was cut by 3 bases and J by 1 base, with 11 bases left in between. Germline V gene lookup returns CDR1 SGDLS and CDR2 YYNGEE. This CDR3 contains 14 residues. CDR3 nucleotides: TGTGCCAGCAGCGCCCCGGGACTTTCCTACGAGCAGTACTTC. Protein sequence: CASSAPGLSYEQYF.

The chain links TRBV28 to TRBJ1-2; 9 bases map to TRBD1. The germline CDR1 and CDR2 sequences are MDHEN and SYDVKM. After removal of 2 bases from V and 8 bases from J, the junction contained 9 bases not matched to a gene. This CDR3 contains 15 residues. DNA for the CDR3: TGTGCCAGCAGTTTACCCGCGACAGGGGGTGGGGGCTACACCTTC. Protein sequence: CASSLPATGGGGYTF.

The chain links TRBV5-1 to TRBJ2-5; D is undetermined. This CDR3 is built from 11 residues. Between the trimmed V and J ends, which lost 3 bases and 5 bases, there was a span of 5 bases. In germline, CDR1 is SGHRS, CDR2 YFSETQ. Here the CDR3 DNA reads TGCGCCAGCAGCTCTCGGGAGACCCAGTACTTC. It specifies CASSSRETQYF.

In this sample, this clone turned up once. A junction end diverges from the germline sequence, so it may reflect a read error. This chain links TRBV7-7 with TRBJ2-5, with 8 bases aligning to TRBD1. The CDR3 length is 13 residues. Looked up from germline, CDR1 is SSHAT and CDR2 is FNYEAQ (reference sequence). The CDR3 nucleotides are TGTGCTAGCAGCAAGGACAGGGAAGAGACCCAGTACTTC. Translated, it gives CASSKDREETQYF.

This chain uses TRBV19 with TRBJ1-1; 8 nucleotides align to TRBD1. The CDR3 is 14 amino acids. Germline assignment: CDR1 LNHDA and CDR2 SQIVND (reference sequence). With 5 bases clipped from V and 6 bases from J, the junction kept 8 bases outside the gene matches. CDR3 protein: CASSSQQGVPEAFF. CDR3 nucleotides: TGTGCCAGTAGTTCTCAACAGGGGGTACCTGAAGCTTTCTTT.

The rearrangement uses TRBV5-1 and TRBJ2-3; no definite D call. The CDR3 length is 13 residues. V was pared by 2 bases and J by 1 base, with 5 bases between. Germline loops: CDR1 SGHRS, CDR2 YFSETQ. The CDR3 sequence: CASSLERTDTQYF. CDR3 nucleotide sequence: TGCGCCAGCAGCTTAGAGCGCACAGATACGCAGTATTTT.

The gene calls are TRBV10-1 and TRBJ2-1; TRBD1 aligns across 8 bases. CDR1 and CDR2 from the germline V gene are WNHNN and SYGVQD (reference sequence). The CDR3 runs to 13 residues. V was clipped by 6 bases and J by 8 bases; unmatched bases: 6. Written as DNA, the CDR3 is TGCGCCAGCAGCCGGACAGGGTACGATGAGCAGTTCTTC. This encodes CASSRTGYDEQFF.

The CDR3, as DNA: TGTGCCTGGAGTACAACCGGGACAGGGATCTTTGGGGCCAACGTCCTGACTTTC. The encoded protein is CAWSTTGTGIFGANVLTF. This chain joins TRBV30 and TRBJ2-6, with TRBD1 matching over 9 bases. Germline CDR1 is GTSNPN and CDR2 is SVGIG (reference sequence). V lost 2 bases to trimming and J lost 3 bases; unmatched junction nucleotides: 11. The CDR3 runs to 18 residues.

The chain couples TRBV27 to TRBJ2-1; D is perhaps TRBD1 (6 bases). Germline V lookup: CDR1 MNHEY, CDR2 SMNVEV (reference sequence). The CDR3 runs 12 residues. Trimming cost V 5 bases and J 7 bases, with 9 bases left between them. CDR3 coding DNA: TGTGCCAGCAGTACAACAGGGAATGAGCAGTTCTTC. Protein sequence: CASSTTGNEQFF.

The chain uses TRBV27 and TRBJ2-7, with D perhaps matching TRBD1 or TRBD2 (6 bases each). Germline values: CDR1 MNHEY, CDR2 SMNVEV (reference sequence). This CDR3 is built from 16 residues. V was trimmed by 0 bases and J by 3 bases, leaving 15 bases between them. The CDR3 DNA reads as TGTGCCAGCAGTTTATCGTTCCGGGGGCCATACTACGAGCAGTACTTC. It encodes CASSLSFRGPYYEQYF.

The rearrangement joins TRBV6-1 to TRBJ1-2; D is possibly TRBD1 (6 bases). The CDR3 has 14 amino acids. Germline lookup yields CDR1 MNHNS and CDR2 SASEGT. The V gene lost 4 bases and the J gene lost 7 bases, with 16 bases spanning the gap. This chain's CDR3 is CASSADRKPFGYTF. As DNA, the CDR3 is TGTGCCAGCAGTGCAGACAGGAAGCCCTTTGGCTACACCTTC.

The chain recombines TRBV18 with TRBJ2-5; no clear D. Trimming shortened V by 0 bases and J by 2 bases, and 10 bases separated the two germline ends. Per the germline V gene, CDR1 is KGHSH and CDR2 is LQKENI. This CDR3 is built from 15 residues. The CDR3 DNA follows: TGTGCCAGCTCACCACCCACCGGCATACAAGAGACCCAGTACTTC. It encodes CASSPPTGIQETQYF.

The chain combines TRBV6-1 with TRBJ2-7; D is possibly TRBD2 (6 bases). This CDR3 has 15 amino acids. Between the trimmed V and J ends, which lost 0 bases and 2 bases, there was a span of 11 bases. The V gene's germline CDR1 is MNHNS and CDR2 SASEGT. As DNA, the CDR3 is TGTGCCAGCAGTGAAGCGTGGGGGGACCCCTACGAGCAGTACTTC. Protein: CASSEAWGDPYEQYF.

The genes are TRBV25-1 and TRBJ2-3, with a tentative D call TRBD2 (5 bases). The V and J ends lost 4 bases and 2 bases respectively, with 10 bases between them. The germline V gene encodes CDR1 MGHDK and CDR2 SYGVNS. This CDR3 region has 14 residues. CDR3 loop: CASSVAADTDTQYF. In DNA form, the CDR3 reads TGTGCCAGCAGTGTTGCAGCGGACACAGATACGCAGTATTTT.

V gene TRBV7-9 combines with J gene TRBJ1-1, with no clear D. CDR1 SEHNR and CDR2 FQNEAQ come from the germline V gene (reference sequence). With 0 bases removed from V and 5 bases from J, the gap between germline ends came to 7 bases. The CDR3 runs to 13 residues. The CDR3 spells CASSLAVETEAFF. Here the CDR3 DNA reads TGTGCCAGCAGCTTAGCGGTAGAGACTGAAGCTTTCTTT.

This chain connects TRBV6-1 to TRBJ2-2; 8 positions agree with TRBD1. The V and J ends lost 3 bases and 10 bases, in that order; junction bases with no gene match: 4. This CDR3 has 13 residues. Germline CDR1 reads MNHNS; CDR2 reads SASEGT. CDR3 protein: CASSDRGLEELFF. The CDR3 region has the DNA TGTGCCAGCAGTGACAGGGGGCTGGAGGAGCTGTTTTTT.

CDR3 sequence: CASSSPQGDYGYTF. The CDR3, as DNA: TGTGCCAGCAGCTCCCCTCAGGGGGACTATGGCTACACCTTC. The chain joins TRBV7-9 to TRBJ1-2; the match to TRBD1 covers 7 bases. CDR1 and CDR2 (germline): SEHNR, FQNEAQ (reference sequence). This CDR3 region has 14 residues. J gave up 3 bases and V 4 bases, and 5 bases lay outside the gene matches.

The rearrangement uses TRBV23-1 and TRBJ1-2; TRBD1 might be the D (5 bases). TRBV23-1 is treated as an ORF (open reading frame) with a function not yet certain. This CDR3 spans 14 amino acids. V was trimmed by 0 bases and J by 6 bases, leaving 11 bases between them. CDR3 in DNA: TGCGCCAGCAGTCAATCTGGCAGGGCGGATGGCTACACCTTC. Its protein is CASSQSGRADGYTF.

The rearrangement joins TRBV9 to TRBJ2-3, with 7 positions matching TRBD1. The V and J ends lost 3 bases and 0 bases, in that order; junction bases with no gene match: 4. The CDR3 has 15 residues. The V gene's germline CDR1 is SGDLS and CDR2 YYNGEE. The CDR3 region is CASSGQGRSTDTQYF. The DNA of the CDR3 is TGTGCCAGCAGCGGACAGGGAAGAAGCACAGATACGCAGTATTTT.